This T cell receptor (beta chain) was recorded in a study of blood T cell repertoires in COVID-19. Across the study: The samples span acute and convalescent COVID-19 from the United States, Italy and Spain.

The germline V gene encodes CDR1 LGHDT and CDR2 YNNKEL (reference sequence). The V gene lost 0 bases and the J gene lost 1 base, with 19 bases spanning the gap. The CDR3 covers 18 residues. Authors' data handling: Estimated nucleated cell counts came from reference gene primer amplification. Sequenced by immunoSEQ multiplex PCR; TCRdb stores in-frame clones only, minus some. That table supplies the V and J calls and clone size; D and trimming were determined from the DNA. The sample records roughly 320,000 clones, more than 90% being singletons. Participants spanned ages about 18 to 89 years and resided in 24 US areas. Someone with COVID-19 had been met by exposed participants within 2 weeks before study entry.

This TCR came from a woman in her 30s who had been exposed to COVID-19. The chain has TRBV3-1 (or the pseudogene TRBV3-2) and TRBJ2-7; D perhaps matches TRBD2 (5 bases). The sample was PBMCs or T cells enriched from blood (not recorded which). The CDR3 region has the DNA TGTGCCAGCAGCCAAGATCCGCAAGATCGTGGAGGATCCTACGAGCAGTACTTC. This encodes CASSQDPQDRGGSYEQYF.